The rows below give T cell receptor beta chains drawn from one sample of a study of T cells in Graves' hyperthyroidism and ophthalmopathy. TCRdb passed the multiplex PCR reads through MiXCR, listing each CDR3 protein once. Counted here are roughly 750,000 distinct CDR3 sequences, less than 20% occurring once; the ten biggest clones make up around 8.1%. Sequences were obtained from blood. These receptor sequences come from a young man with Graves' hyperthyroidism. CDR3s include the opening cysteine and the closing phenylalanine or tryptophan. Fields, in order: CDR3 length, V gene, J gene, CDR3 protein.

>15|TRBV4-3|TRBJ2-1
CASSQDQGRFGEQFF
>14|TRBV28|TRBJ2-3
CASQGERDTDTQYF
>13|TRBV5-5|TRBJ2-1
CASSSQDYNEQFF
>20|TRBV12-5|TRBJ2-3
CASGSPRQRGLAVNTDTQYF
>15|TRBV18|TRBJ2-3
CASSVLSGRTDTQYF
>13|TRBV19|TRBJ2-3
CASSMDYVGTQYF
>17|TRBV13|TRBJ2-3
CASSSATQGILTDTQYF
>15|TRBV4-2|TRBJ2-5
CASSQAAGKSSWKYF
>20|TRBV4-1|TRBJ1-6
CASSQDPHPSRRAYNSPLHF
>16|TRBV20-1|TRBJ2-7
CSARDQFRPSQDEQYF
>14|TRBV9|TRBJ1-1
CASSVGRGNTEAFF
>13|TRBV28|TRBJ1-2
CASSLRGWGGYTF
>12|TRBV10-3|TRBJ2-2
CAISGGTGELFF
>15|TRBV2|TRBJ1-4
CASSEVRTGQEKLFF
>12|TRBV6-1|TRBJ2-3
CASSEGRLAQYF
>19|TRBV7-2|TRBJ2-7
CASSVGPSGTSGRAYEQYF
>16|TRBV2|TRBJ1-1
CASSLAGGAFLSEAFF
>14|TRBV28|TRBJ2-3
CASSLGVRTDTQYF
>13|TRBV15|TRBJ2-7
CATAGGISYEQYF
>15|TRBV19|TRBJ2-6
CASSIVGLGANVLTF
>15|TRBV6-5|TRBJ1-6
CASSYEGTVDSPLHF
>18|TRBV4-1|TRBJ2-4
CASSQEPGWTAGKNIQYF
>16|TRBV24-1|TRBJ2-1
CATSDRVAGDPNEQFF
>12|TRBV28|TRBJ1-1
CASSVQNTEAFF
>14|TRBV27|TRBJ1-1
CASNTLDRQTEAFF
>15|TRBV6-2/TRBV6-3|TRBJ2-7
CASSLSRGRSYEQYF
>14|TRBV25-1|TRBJ1-1
CASSGDSLNTEAFF
>14|TRBV9|TRBJ2-7
CASSVGREVDEQYF
>16|TRBV7-2|TRBJ2-6
CATGGLAGTGANVLTF
>15|TRBV7-2|TRBJ2-1
CASSLVASGGDEQFF
>14|TRBV7-2|TRBJ2-3
CASRLGRNTDTQYF
>12|TRBV11-2|TRBJ1-1
CASSSLYTEAFF
>14|TRBV29-1|TRBJ2-7
CSASQTSGNREQYF
>17|TRBV24-1|TRBJ2-1
CATSDFPGTGDRHEQFF
>16|TRBV11-2|TRBJ2-2
CASSVVAGVRTGELFF
>16|TRBV18|TRBJ2-7
CASSKSRKRESPQQYF
>15|TRBV4-1|TRBJ1-2
CASSQGQGANYGYTF
>13|TRBV24-1|TRBJ2-7
CATSDGQSYEQYF
>18|TRBV9|TRBJ2-5
CASSTGTSGFGYQETQYF
>13|TRBV5-1|TRBJ2-5
CASSVAIGETQYF
>13|TRBV30|TRBJ1-1
CAWTNGQFTEAFF
>14|TRBV28|TRBJ2-7
CASSLIDSTYEQYF
>13|TRBV2|TRBJ1-2
CASMNRGENGYTF
>12|TRBV6-1|TRBJ2-5
CASSEMNTGQYF
>14|TRBV20-1|TRBJ2-3
CSARRGPRTDTQYF
>17|TRBV6-2/TRBV6-3|TRBJ2-1
CASSSDFSGGRSDEQFF
>15|TRBV12-3/TRBV12-4|TRBJ2-2
CASSFGGTGTGELFF
>15|TRBV2|TRBJ2-3
CASSEWEFSTDTQYF
>11|TRBV30|TRBJ2-3
CAWETGDTQYF
>14|TRBV10-3|TRBJ2-2
CAITAVGNTGELFF
>14|TRBV3-1|TRBJ2-3
CASSPGPGTDTQYF
>15|TRBV2|TRBJ2-5
CASSEPAAAPKTQYF
>15|TRBV7-9|TRBJ2-3
CASSFKRLAADTQYF